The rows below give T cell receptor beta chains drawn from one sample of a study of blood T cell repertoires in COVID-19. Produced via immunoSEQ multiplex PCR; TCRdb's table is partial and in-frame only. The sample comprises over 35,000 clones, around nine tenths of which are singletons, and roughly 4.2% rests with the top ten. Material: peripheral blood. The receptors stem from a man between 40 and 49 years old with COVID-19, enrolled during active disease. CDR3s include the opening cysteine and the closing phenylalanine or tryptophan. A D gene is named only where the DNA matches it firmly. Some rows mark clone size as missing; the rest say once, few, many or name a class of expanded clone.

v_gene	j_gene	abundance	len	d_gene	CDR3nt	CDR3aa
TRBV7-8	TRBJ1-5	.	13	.	TGTGCCAGCAGCCGGAGCAGGGTTCAGCCCCAGCATTTT	CASSRSRVQPQHF
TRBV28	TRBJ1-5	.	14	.	TGTGCCAGCAGTTCACACTCAGGGAATCAGCCCCAGCATTTT	CASSSHSGNQPQHF
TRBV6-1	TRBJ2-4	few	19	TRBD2	TGTGCCAGCAGTGACCCGCTAGCGGGGGGCCAGGTTACCAAAAACATTCAGTACTTC	CASSDPLAGGQVTKNIQYF
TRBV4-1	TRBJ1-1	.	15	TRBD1	TGCGCCAGCAGCCAGGGGGACAGGGGTCGTCCTGAAGCTTTCTTT	CASSQGDRGRPEAFF
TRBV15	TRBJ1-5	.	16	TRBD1	TGTGCCACCAGCAGGGAACGGACAGGGGTTGGCGAGCCCCAGCATTTT	CATSRERTGVGEPQHF
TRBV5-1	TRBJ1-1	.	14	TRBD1	TGCGCCAGCAGCCTGAGAGGGGGCGATCAGCAAGCTTTCTTT	CASSLRGGDQQAFF
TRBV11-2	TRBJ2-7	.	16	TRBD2	TGTGCCAGCAGCGCATCCGGGACTAGCGGGATCTACGAGCAGTACTTC	CASSASGTSGIYEQYF
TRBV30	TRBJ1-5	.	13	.	TGTGCCTGGAGTGCCGGGAGCAATCAGCCCCAGCATTTT	CAWSAGSNQPQHF
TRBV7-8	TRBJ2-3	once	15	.	TGTGCCAGCAGCTTAGCTCAGACAGACACAGATACGCAGTATTTT	CASSLAQTDTDTQYF
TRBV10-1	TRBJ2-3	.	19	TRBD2	TGCGCCAGCAGTGAGGGACTAGCGGGGGGCGCCCCAGACACAGATACGCAGTATTTT	CASSEGLAGGAPDTDTQYF
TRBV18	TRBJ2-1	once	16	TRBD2	TGTGCCAGCTCACCCCTAGCGGGGGGGCCCACGAGTGAGCAGTTCTTC	CASSPLAGGPTSEQFF
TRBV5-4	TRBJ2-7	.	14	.	TGTGCCAGCAGCTTGTTCGAGGGGGACTACGAGCAGTACTTC	CASSLFEGDYEQYF
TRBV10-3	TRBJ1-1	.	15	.	TGTGCCATCAGGGGGGAGGGGGGCATGCCCGCTGAAGCTTTCTTT	CAIRGEGGMPAEAFF
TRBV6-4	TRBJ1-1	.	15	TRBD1	TGTGCCAGCAGTGTAGGACAGGGCCCGAACACTGAAGCTTTCTTT	CASSVGQGPNTEAFF
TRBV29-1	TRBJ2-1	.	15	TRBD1	TGCAGCGTTGAACCGCCCTCCGGGACAGGATCGTTGCAGTTCTTC	CSVEPPSGTGSLQFF
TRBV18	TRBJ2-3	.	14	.	TGTGCCAGCTCACCCGCCAGGGCGGCAGATACGCAGTATTTT	CASSPARAADTQYF
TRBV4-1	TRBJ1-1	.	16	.	TGCGCCAGCAGCCAATCAGCGACAGGTATGAACACTGAAGCTTTCTTT	CASSQSATGMNTEAFF